The source of this TCR beta chain is a study of blood T cell repertoires in COVID-19. As for the study in general: The United States, Italy and Spain supplied acute and convalescent COVID-19 samples. T cells, B-cell-depleted T cells, or PBMCs provided the cDNA or gDNA that served as material.

The authors' processing: For nucleated cells, counts were estimated from reference gene primer amplification. Method: immunoSEQ multiplex PCR; TCRdb's copy keeps in-frame clones and lacks some. For V, J and clone size, that table is used; D and trimming come from the DNA. The sample has about 83,000 clones, 86% seen once; the top ten hold roughly 20%. Per germline, CDR1 SGHKS and CDR2 YYEKEE (reference sequence). The CDR3 covers 15 residues. V lost 0 bases and J lost 3; bases outside the gene matches: 3. The sequenced sample consisted of peripheral blood. The sequence was collected from a woman aged 80 or over in a cohort sampled during active or convalescent COVID-19. The chain combines TRBV5-5 with TRBJ2-7; TRBD2 matches at 10 bases. This CDR3 is CASSLGGLADYEQYF. The CDR3 DNA sequence: TGTGCCAGCAGCTTGGGCGGACTAGCGGACTACGAGCAGTACTTC.